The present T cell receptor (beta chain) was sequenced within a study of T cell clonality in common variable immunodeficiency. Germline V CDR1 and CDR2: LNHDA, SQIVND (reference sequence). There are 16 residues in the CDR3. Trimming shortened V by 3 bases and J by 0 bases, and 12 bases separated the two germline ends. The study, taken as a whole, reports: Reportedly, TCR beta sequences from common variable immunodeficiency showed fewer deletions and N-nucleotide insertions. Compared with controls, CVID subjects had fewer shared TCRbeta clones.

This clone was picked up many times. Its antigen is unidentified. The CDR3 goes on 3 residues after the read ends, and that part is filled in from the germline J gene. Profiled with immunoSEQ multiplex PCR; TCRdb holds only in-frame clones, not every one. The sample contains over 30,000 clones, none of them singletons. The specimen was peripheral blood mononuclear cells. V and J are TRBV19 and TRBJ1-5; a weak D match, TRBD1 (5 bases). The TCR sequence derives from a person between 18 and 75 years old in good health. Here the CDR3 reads CASSIRAGPSNQPQHF. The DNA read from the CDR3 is TGTGCCAGTAGTATTCGAGCAGGGCCTAGCAATCAGCCC.